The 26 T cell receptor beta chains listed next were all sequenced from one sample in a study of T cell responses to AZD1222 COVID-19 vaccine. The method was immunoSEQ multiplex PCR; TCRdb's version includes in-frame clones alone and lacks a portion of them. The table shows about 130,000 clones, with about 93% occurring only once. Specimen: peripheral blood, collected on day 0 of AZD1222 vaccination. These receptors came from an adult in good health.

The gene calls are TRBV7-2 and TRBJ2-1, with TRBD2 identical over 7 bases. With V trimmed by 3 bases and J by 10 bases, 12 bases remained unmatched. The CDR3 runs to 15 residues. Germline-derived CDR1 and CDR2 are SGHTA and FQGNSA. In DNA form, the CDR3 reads TGTGCCAGCAGCTTTGATGGGTGGCGGGAGCAGGAGCAGTTCTTC. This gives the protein CASSFDGWREQEQFF.

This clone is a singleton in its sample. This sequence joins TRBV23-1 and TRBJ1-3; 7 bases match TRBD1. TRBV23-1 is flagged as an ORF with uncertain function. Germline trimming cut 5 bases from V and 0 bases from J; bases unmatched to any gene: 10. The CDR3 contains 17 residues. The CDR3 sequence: CASSFSGTASSGNTIYF. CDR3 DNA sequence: TGCGCCAGCAGTTTCTCCGGGACAGCGAGCTCTGGAAACACCATATATTTT.

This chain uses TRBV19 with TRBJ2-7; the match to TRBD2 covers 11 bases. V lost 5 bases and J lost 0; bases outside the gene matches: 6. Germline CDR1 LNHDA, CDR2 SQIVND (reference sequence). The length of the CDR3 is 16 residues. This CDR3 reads CASSPRLAGNSYEQYF. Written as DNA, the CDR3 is TGTGCCAGTAGTCCCCGACTAGCGGGGAACTCCTACGAGCAGTACTTC.

The CDR3 spells CAWNRLGQRKNIQYF. The DNA for the CDR3 is TGTGCCTGGAACAGACTAGGACAGCGCAAAAACATTCAGTACTTC. The chain combines TRBV30 with TRBJ2-4; TRBD1 or TRBD2 may be the D gene (6 bases each). The CDR3 has 15 amino acids. Trimming removed 4 bases at V and 3 bases at J, with 16 bases between. CDR1 and CDR2 (germline): GTSNPN, SVGIG (reference sequence).

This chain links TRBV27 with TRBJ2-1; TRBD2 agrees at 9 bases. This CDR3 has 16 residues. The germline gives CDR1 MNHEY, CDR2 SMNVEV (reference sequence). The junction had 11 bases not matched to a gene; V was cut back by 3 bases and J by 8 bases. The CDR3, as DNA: TGTGCCAGCAGTTTGATTAGCGGGAGCCCCGGGGATGAGCAGTTCTTC. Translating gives CASSLISGSPGDEQFF.

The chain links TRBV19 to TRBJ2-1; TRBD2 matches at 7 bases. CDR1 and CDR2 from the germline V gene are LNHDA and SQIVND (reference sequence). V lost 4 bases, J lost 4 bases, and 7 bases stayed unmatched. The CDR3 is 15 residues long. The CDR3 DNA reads TGTGCCAGTAGTAGAGACGGAGCGGGGTACAATGAGCAGTTCTTC. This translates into CASSRDGAGYNEQFF.

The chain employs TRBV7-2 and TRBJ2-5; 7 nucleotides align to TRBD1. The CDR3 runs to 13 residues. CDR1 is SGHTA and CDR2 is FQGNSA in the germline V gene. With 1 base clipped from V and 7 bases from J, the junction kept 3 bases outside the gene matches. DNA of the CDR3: TGTGCCAGCAGCTTAGACAGGGGTGCGACCCAGTACTTC. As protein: CASSLDRGATQYF.

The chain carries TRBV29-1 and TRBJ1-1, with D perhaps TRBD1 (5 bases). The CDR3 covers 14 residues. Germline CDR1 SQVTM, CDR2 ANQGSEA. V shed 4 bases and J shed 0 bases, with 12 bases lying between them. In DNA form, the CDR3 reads TGCAGCGTTGCCCCGGCAGGGATGAACACTGAAGCTTTCTTT. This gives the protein CSVAPAGMNTEAFF.

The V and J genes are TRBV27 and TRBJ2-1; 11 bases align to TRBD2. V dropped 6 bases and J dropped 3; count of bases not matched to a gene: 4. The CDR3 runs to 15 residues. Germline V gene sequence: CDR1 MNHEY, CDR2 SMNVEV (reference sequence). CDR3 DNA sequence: TGTGCCAGCAGCATGACTAGCGGGATCTACAATGAGCAGTTCTTC. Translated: CASSMTSGIYNEQFF.

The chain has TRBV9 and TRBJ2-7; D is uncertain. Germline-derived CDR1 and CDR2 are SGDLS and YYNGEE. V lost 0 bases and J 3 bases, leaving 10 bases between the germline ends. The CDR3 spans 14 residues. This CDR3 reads CASSVGGNLYEQYF. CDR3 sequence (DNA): TGTGCCAGCAGCGTAGGAGGCAACCTCTACGAGCAGTACTTC.

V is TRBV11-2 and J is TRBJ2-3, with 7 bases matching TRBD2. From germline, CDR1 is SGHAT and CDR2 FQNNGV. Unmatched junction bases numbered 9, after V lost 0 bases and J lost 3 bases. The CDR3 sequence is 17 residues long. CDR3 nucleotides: TGTGCCAGCAGCTTAGAGGGCGGCGGGAGACGTACAGATACGCAGTATTTT. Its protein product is CASSLEGGGRRTDTQYF.

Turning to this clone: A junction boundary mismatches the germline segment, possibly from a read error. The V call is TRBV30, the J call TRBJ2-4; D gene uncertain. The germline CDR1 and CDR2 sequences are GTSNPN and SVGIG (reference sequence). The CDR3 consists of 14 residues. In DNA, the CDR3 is TGTGCCTGGAGTTTAGGTAGAGCGAATTCCCCCCCCCACTTC. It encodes CAWSLGRANSPPHF.

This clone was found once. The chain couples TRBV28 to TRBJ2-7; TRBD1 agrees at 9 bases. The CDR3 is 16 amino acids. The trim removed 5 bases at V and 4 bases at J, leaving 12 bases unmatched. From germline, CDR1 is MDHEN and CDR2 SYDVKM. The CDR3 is CASSDPRGQGSYEQYF. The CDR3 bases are TGTGCCAGCAGTGACCCCCGGGGACAGGGTAGTTACGAGCAGTACTTC.

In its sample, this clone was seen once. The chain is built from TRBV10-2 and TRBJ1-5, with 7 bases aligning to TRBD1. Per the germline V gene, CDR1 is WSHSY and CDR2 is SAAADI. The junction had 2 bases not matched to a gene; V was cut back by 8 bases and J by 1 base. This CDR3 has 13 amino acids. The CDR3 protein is CASQGGSNQPQHF. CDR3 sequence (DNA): TGCGCCAGCCAGGGGGGAAGCAATCAGCCCCAGCATTTT.

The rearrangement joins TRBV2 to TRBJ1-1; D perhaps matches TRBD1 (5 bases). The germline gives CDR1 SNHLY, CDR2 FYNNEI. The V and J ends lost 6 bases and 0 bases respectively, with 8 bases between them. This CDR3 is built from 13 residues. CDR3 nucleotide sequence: TGTGCCAGCAGAGGGGATATGAACACTGAAGCTTTCTTT. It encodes CASRGDMNTEAFF.

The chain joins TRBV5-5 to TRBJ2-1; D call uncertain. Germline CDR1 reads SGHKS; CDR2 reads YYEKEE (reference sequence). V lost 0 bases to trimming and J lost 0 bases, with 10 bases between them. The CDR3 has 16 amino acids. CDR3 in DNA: TGTGCCAGCAGCTTGGTTGGGTCGAGCTCCTACAATGAGCAGTTCTTC. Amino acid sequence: CASSLVGSSSYNEQFF.

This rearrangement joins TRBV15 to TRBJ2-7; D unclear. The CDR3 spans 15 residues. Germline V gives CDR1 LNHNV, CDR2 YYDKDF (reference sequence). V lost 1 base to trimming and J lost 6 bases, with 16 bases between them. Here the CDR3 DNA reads TGTGCCACCAGCAGAGCCTCGGAATACCCCTCCGAGCAGTACTTC. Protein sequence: CATSRASEYPSEQYF.

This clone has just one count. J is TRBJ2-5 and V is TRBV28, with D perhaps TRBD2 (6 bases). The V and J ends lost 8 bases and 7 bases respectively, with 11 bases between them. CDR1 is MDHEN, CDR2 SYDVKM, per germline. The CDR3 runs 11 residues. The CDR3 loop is CASGRPGTQYF. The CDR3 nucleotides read TGTGCCAGCGGGAGGCCGGGGACCCAGTACTTC.

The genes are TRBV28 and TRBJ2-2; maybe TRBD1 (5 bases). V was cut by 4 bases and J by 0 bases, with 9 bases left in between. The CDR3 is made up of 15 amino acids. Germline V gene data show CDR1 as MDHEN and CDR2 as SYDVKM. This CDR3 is CASSYSGSNTGELFF. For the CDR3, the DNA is TGTGCCAGCAGTTATTCAGGGTCGAACACCGGGGAGCTGTTTTTT.

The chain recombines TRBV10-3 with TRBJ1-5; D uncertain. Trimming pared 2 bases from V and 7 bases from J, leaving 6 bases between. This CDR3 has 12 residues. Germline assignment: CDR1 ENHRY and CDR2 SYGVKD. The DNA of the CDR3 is TGTGCCATCAGTGAGCAACTGCAGCCCCAGCATTTT. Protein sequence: CAISEQLQPQHF.

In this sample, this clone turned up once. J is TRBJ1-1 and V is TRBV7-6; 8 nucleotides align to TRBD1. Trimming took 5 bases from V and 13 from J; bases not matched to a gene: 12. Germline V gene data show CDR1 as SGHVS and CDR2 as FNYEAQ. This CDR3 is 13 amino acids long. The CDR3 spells CASSPSGQGASFF. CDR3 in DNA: TGTGCCAGCAGCCCGAGCGGGCAGGGGGCGAGTTTCTTT.

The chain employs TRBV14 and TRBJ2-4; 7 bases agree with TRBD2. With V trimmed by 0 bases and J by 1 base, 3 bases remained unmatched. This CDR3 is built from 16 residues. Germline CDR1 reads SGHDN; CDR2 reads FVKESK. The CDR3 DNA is TGTGCCAGCAGCCAAGAGGTCGGGGGGGCCAAAAACATTCAGTACTTC. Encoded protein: CASSQEVGGAKNIQYF.

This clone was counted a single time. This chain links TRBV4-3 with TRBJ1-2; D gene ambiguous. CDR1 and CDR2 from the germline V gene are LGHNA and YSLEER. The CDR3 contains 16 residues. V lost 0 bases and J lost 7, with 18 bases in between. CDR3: CASSQDTPGPGFGYTF. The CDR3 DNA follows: TGCGCCAGCAGCCAAGATACCCCGGGCCCCGGGTTTGGCTACACCTTC.

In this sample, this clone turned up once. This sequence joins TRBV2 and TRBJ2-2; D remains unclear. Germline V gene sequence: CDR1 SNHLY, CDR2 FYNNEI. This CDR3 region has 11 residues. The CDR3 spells CVSTNTGELFF. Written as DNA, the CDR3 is TGTGTCAGTACCAACACCGGGGAGCTGTTTTTT.

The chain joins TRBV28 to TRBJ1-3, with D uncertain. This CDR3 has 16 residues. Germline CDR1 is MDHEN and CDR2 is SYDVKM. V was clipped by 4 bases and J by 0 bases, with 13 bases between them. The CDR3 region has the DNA TGTGCCAGCAGTTCGTTCGGGGATAGCTCTGGAAACACCATATATTTT. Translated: CASSSFGDSSGNTIYF.

As DNA, the CDR3 is TGTGCCAGCAGCTCCAGGGGGCCTAGCACAGATACGCAGTATTTT. This encodes CASSSRGPSTDTQYF. V and J are TRBV7-9 and TRBJ2-3; 8 nucleotides align to TRBD1. Germline CDR1 is SEHNR and CDR2 is FQNEAQ (reference sequence). The V gene end was trimmed by 4 bases and the J gene end by 0 bases; junction bases not matched to a gene: 3. The CDR3 extends over 15 amino acids.